These 17 T cell receptor beta chains came from one sample sequenced in a study of blood T cell repertoires in COVID-19. Profiling relied on immunoSEQ multiplex PCR, and the TCRdb table lists in-frame clones only, not all of them. Here the sample spans about 200,000 clones, approximately 85% being singletons. Sequences were obtained from PBMCs or T cells enriched from blood (not recorded which). These receptor sequences come from a man aged 40-49 years who had recovered from COVID-19.

As for this clone: Mismatch with germline at one junction end may stem from a read error. This sequence joins TRBV5-4 and TRBJ1-6; no clear D gene. The germline V gene encodes CDR1 SGHNT and CDR2 YYREEE (reference sequence). The CDR3 consists of 14 residues. CDR3 sequence: CASSLDGAHSPLHF. CDR3 DNA sequence: TGTGCCAGCAGTTTGGACGGAGCCCATTCACCCCTCCACTTT.

The chain employs TRBV4-3 and TRBJ2-7; 7 bases line up with TRBD2. The germline gives CDR1 LGHNA, CDR2 YSLEER. V shed 2 bases, J shed 5 bases, and the junction held 15 bases outside the gene matches. The CDR3 covers 17 residues. CDR3 in amino acids: CASSQPRGLTGAHEQYV. The CDR3 DNA follows: TGCGCCAGCAGCCAACCTCGGGGACTAACTGGCGCCCACGAGCAGTACGTC.

The CDR3 coding sequence is TGTGCCAGCAGCTTGGGAAGGGGGACAAATCAGCCCCAGCATTTT. It is translated as CASSLGRGTNQPQHF. This rearrangement joins TRBV5-5 to TRBJ1-5, with D maybe TRBD1 (6 bases). In germline, CDR1 is SGHKS, CDR2 YYEKEE (reference sequence). This CDR3 contains 15 residues. V lost 0 bases and J 4 bases, leaving 11 bases between the germline ends.

This chain links TRBV10-3 with TRBJ2-6; D is possibly TRBD2 (6 bases). Per the germline V gene, CDR1 is ENHRY and CDR2 is SYGVKD. Trimming pared 6 bases from V and 0 bases from J, leaving 9 bases between. The CDR3 length is 15 residues. The CDR3 DNA is TGTGCCATCAGAGGCGGGAACTCTGGGGCCAACGTCCTGACTTTC. It codes for CAIRGGNSGANVLTF.

V and J are TRBV12-5 and TRBJ1-5; 8 bases are a match to TRBD1. This CDR3 spans 13 amino acids. The V gene's germline CDR1 is LGHNT and CDR2 FRNRAP. For the CDR3, the DNA is TGTGAGGGAATTCAGGGGGCAGGGCAGCCCCAGCATTTT. Translation: CEGIQGAGQPQHF.

The chain carries TRBV24-1 and TRBJ2-5; D possibly corresponds to TRBD2 (6 bases). This CDR3 spans 14 amino acids. The germline V gene has CDR1 KGHDR and CDR2 SFDVKD. V lost 3 bases, J lost 5 bases, and 12 bases lay in between. CDR3 loop: CATSDGGLGETQYF. For the CDR3, the DNA is TGTGCCACCAGTGATGGGGGACTGGGGGAGACCCAGTACTTC.

The gene calls are TRBV7-2 and TRBJ2-3, with no clear D. The CDR3 sequence is 16 residues long. With 7 bases removed from V and 1 base from J, the gap between germline ends came to 18 bases. The germline gives CDR1 SGHTA, CDR2 FQGNSA. Written as DNA, the CDR3 is TGTGCCAGCACCCCCTTTATGAGGTGGCGCACAGATACGCAGTATTTT. It encodes CASTPFMRWRTDTQYF. Full variable domain (rest looked up from reference TRBV7-2 and TRBJ2-3): GAGVSQSPSNKVTEKGKDVELRCDPISGHTALYWYRQSLGQGLEFLIYFQGNSAPDKSGLPSDRFSAERTGGSVSTLTIQRTQQEDSAVYLCASTPFMRWRTDTQYFGPGTRLTVL.

This clone appeared once. The chain joins TRBV6-2 or TRBV6-3 to TRBJ1-2, with D unresolved. V dropped 4 bases and J dropped 4 bases, with 19 bases sitting between them. Germline CDR1 MNHEY, CDR2 SVGEGT. This CDR3 comprises 16 residues. CDR3 in DNA: TGTGCCAGCAGTTCCACGGCGCTCCCAAGAGGCTATGGCTACACCTTC. Protein product: CASSSTALPRGYGYTF.

This chain's CDR3 is CASSLRAGEETQYF. CDR3 DNA: TGTGCCAGCAGCTTGAGGGCAGGGGAAGAGACCCAGTACTTC. The V and J genes are TRBV5-4 and TRBJ2-5; tentatively, D is TRBD1 (6 bases). Per germline, CDR1 SGHNT and CDR2 YYREEE (reference sequence). Trimming took 1 base from V and 3 from J, leaving 10 bases between them. The CDR3 contains 14 residues.

The chain combines TRBV7-2 with TRBJ1-5; TRBD1 is a possible D gene (5 bases). Looked up from germline, CDR1 is SGHTA and CDR2 is FQGNSA. This CDR3 has 13 residues. Trimming removed 1 base at V and 7 bases at J, with 8 bases between. CDR3 in amino acids: CASSLEGRQPQHF. Here the CDR3 DNA reads TGTGCCAGCAGCTTAGAGGGGCGGCAGCCCCAGCATTTT. Using reference TRBV7-2 and TRBJ1-5 for the parts outside the CDR3, the full variable domain is GAGVSQSPSNKVTEKGKDVELRCDPISGHTALYWYRQSLGQGLEFLIYFQGNSAPDKSGLPSDRFSAERTGGSVSTLTIQRTQQEDSAVYLCASSLEGRQPQHFGDGTRLSIL.

V usage is TRBV7-2 and J usage is TRBJ2-1; weak D call: TRBD1 (5 bases). V was shortened by 2 bases and J by 7 bases, with 18 bases between the two germline ends. Germline V gives CDR1 SGHTA, CDR2 FQGNSA. CDR3 size: 16 residues. The CDR3 loop is CASSLISSSGLNEQFF. The CDR3 DNA is TGTGCCAGCAGCTTAATTTCTTCGTCAGGGCTGAATGAGCAGTTCTTC.

The rearrangement links TRBV30 to TRBJ1-6; possible D gene TRBD1, 5 bases. V gave up 3 bases and J gave up 5 bases, with 14 bases separating them. CDR3 length equals 15 residues. Germline assignment: CDR1 GTSNPN and CDR2 SVGIG (reference sequence). The CDR3: CAWSRAGNNNSPLHF. CDR3 sequence (DNA): TGTGCCTGGAGCCGTGCAGGGAACAATAATTCACCCCTCCACTTT.

The CDR3 protein is CASSVGQGRETQYF. CDR3 sequence (DNA): TGTGCCAGCAGCGTAGGACAGGGGAGGGAGACCCAGTACTTC. This chain uses TRBV9 with TRBJ2-5; 8 bases map to TRBD1. V lost 0 bases to trimming and J lost 5 bases; unmatched junction nucleotides: 3. The CDR3 length is 14 residues. Germline lookup yields CDR1 SGDLS and CDR2 YYNGEE.

CDR3 region: CASSLASGGYAEAFF. CDR3 nucleotides: TGTGCCAGCAGCTTGGCGTCGGGGGGGTATGCTGAAGCTTTCTTT. This chain uses TRBV5-6 with TRBJ1-1; maybe TRBD1 (5 bases). CDR1 and CDR2 from the germline V gene are SGHDT and YYEEEE. The CDR3 contains 15 residues. V lost 0 bases and J 6 bases, leaving 15 bases between the germline ends.

The chain combines TRBV27 with TRBJ1-5; 8 bases map to TRBD1. Trimming took 4 bases from V and 6 from J; bases not matched to a gene: 8. The germline gives CDR1 MNHEY, CDR2 SMNVEV (reference sequence). The CDR3 length is 15 residues. The CDR3 DNA is TGTGCCAGCAGTTCAGGGACAGGATTTAGTCAGCCCCAGCATTTT. Amino acid sequence: CASSSGTGFSQPQHF.

This chain's CDR3 is CASSYSLDSGPEAFF. The CDR3 DNA reads TGTGCCAGCAGTTACTCGCTGGACAGTGGGCCTGAAGCTTTCTTT. The chain has TRBV6-5 and TRBJ1-1, with D tentatively TRBD1 (6 bases). CDR1 is MNHEY and CDR2 is SVGAGI in the germline V gene. CDR3 length equals 15 residues. V was shortened by 0 bases and J by 6 bases, with 14 bases between the two germline ends.

The chain has TRBV11-1 and TRBJ1-5; 7 positions agree with TRBD1. This CDR3 comprises 13 residues. Per germline, CDR1 SGHAT and CDR2 FQDESV (reference sequence). V dropped 5 bases and J dropped 7; count of bases not matched to a gene: 5. The CDR3 reads CASSAGTDQPQHF. As DNA, the CDR3 is TGTGCCAGCAGCGCCGGGACAGACCAGCCCCAGCATTTT.